Shown below are 23 T cell receptor beta chains from a single sample sequenced in a study of PD-L1 blockade in urothelial cancer. Clones were sequenced by immunoSEQ multiplex PCR, and TCRdb holds only the in-frame ones, with some missing. The sample yields about 38,000 clones, approximately 92% seen once. The sequencing used PBMCs, collected around atezolizumab (anti-PD-L1) treatment. The receptors come from a man between 65 and 85 years old with urothelial cancer.

The chain combines TRBV28 with TRBJ1-2, with 7 bases aligning to TRBD1. The V segment lost 3 bases and the J segment 7 bases; nucleotides outside the gene matches: 8. CDR3 size: 14 residues. The V gene's germline CDR1 is MDHEN and CDR2 SYDVKM. The CDR3 loop reads CASSFNDRAGGYTF. The DNA of the CDR3 is TGTGCCAGCAGTTTCAATGACAGGGCAGGTGGCTACACCTTC.

V usage is TRBV7-2 and J usage is TRBJ2-7; possible D gene TRBD1, 5 bases. V lost 4 bases and J lost 6, with 7 bases in between. The CDR3 has 11 residues. CDR1 is SGHTA, CDR2 FQGNSA, per germline. CDR3 sequence: CASSSGFEQYF. The DNA of the CDR3 is TGTGCCAGCAGCTCAGGGTTCGAGCAGTACTTC.

A single count supports this clone. This chain uses TRBV29-1 with TRBJ2-3; TRBD2 agrees at 7 bases. The CDR3 has 16 amino acids. Trimming took 7 bases from V and 0 from J; bases not matched to a gene: 13. Per the germline V gene, CDR1 is SQVTM and CDR2 is ANQGSEA. CDR3 sequence: CSAEGLRHTSTDTQYF. DNA of the CDR3: TGCAGCGCCGAGGGACTACGGCATACTAGCACAGATACGCAGTATTTT.

This sequence joins TRBV19 and TRBJ1-1, with D unresolved. In germline, CDR1 is LNHDA, CDR2 SQIVND (reference sequence). The V and J ends lost 0 bases and 1 base respectively, with 3 bases between them. The CDR3 covers 13 residues. The CDR3 loop is CASSIDSNTEAFF. CDR3 sequence (DNA): TGTGCCAGTAGTATAGACTCGAACACTGAAGCTTTCTTT. The complete variable domain, with remaining parts taken from reference TRBV19 and TRBJ1-1, reads DGGITQSPKYLFRKEGQNVTLSCEQNLNHDAMYWYRQDPGQGLRLIYYSQIVNDFQKGDIAEGYSVSREKKESFPLTVTSAQKNPTAFYLCASSIDSNTEAFFGQGTRLTVV.

The gene calls are TRBV10-2 and TRBJ2-5; 12 bases are shared with TRBD1. Per germline, CDR1 WSHSY and CDR2 SAAADI. V shed 6 bases, J shed 5 bases, and the junction held 4 bases outside the gene matches. CDR3 length equals 14 residues. The CDR3 sequence: CASSRDRGRETQYF. The CDR3 DNA sequence: TGCGCCAGCAGCCGGGACAGGGGGCGGGAGACCCAGTACTTC.

This clone was detected only once. The chain links TRBV9 to TRBJ2-1; 9 nucleotides agree with TRBD1. After removal of 0 bases from V and 7 bases from J, the junction contained 2 bases not matched to a gene. CDR1 and CDR2 from the germline V gene are SGDLS and YYNGEE. The CDR3 has 14 amino acids. The CDR3 reads CASSVGTGANEQFF. CDR3 sequence (DNA): TGTGCCAGCAGCGTAGGGACAGGGGCTAATGAGCAGTTCTTC.

The chain employs TRBV28 and TRBJ2-4; TRBD2 is a possible D gene (6 bases). The V gene lost 5 bases and the J gene lost 0 bases, with 11 bases spanning the gap. The CDR3 has 15 amino acids. The germline gives CDR1 MDHEN, CDR2 SYDVKM. Written as DNA, the CDR3 is TGTGCCAGCAGTGTGACTAGTCTAGCCAAAAACATTCAGTACTTC. This translates into CASSVTSLAKNIQYF.

V is TRBV5-1 and J is TRBJ2-5; 10 positions agree with TRBD2. V shed 1 base and J 5 bases; nucleotides not matched to a gene: 8. This CDR3 has 16 residues. Germline CDR1 SGHRS, CDR2 YFSETQ. The CDR3 region is CASSLTSGRAGETQYF. CDR3 nucleotide sequence: TGCGCCAGCAGCTTGACCAGCGGGAGGGCCGGGGAGACCCAGTACTTC.

The V gene is TRBV5-1, the J gene TRBJ2-1; TRBD2 matches at 9 bases. V was clipped by 1 base and J by 2 bases; unmatched bases: 7. The CDR3 is made up of 17 amino acids. Germline loops: CDR1 SGHRS, CDR2 YFSETQ. The CDR3 here is CASSLRSAGGAYNEQFF. CDR3 DNA: TGCGCCAGCAGCTTGCGGTCGGCGGGAGGGGCCTACAATGAGCAGTTCTTC.

This clone was seen just once. This chain links TRBV10-3 with TRBJ2-7, with 7 bases that match TRBD1. The V gene end was trimmed by 10 bases and the J gene end by 0 bases; junction bases not matched to a gene: 3. The CDR3 consists of 12 residues. The germline gives CDR1 ENHRY, CDR2 SYGVKD. CDR3 coding DNA: TGTGCCAGTAGACAGGGCTCCTACGAGCAGTACTTC. Translated: CASRQGSYEQYF.

The rearrangement links TRBV5-4 to TRBJ2-1; no definite D call. Between the trimmed V and J ends, which lost 1 base and 0 bases, there was a span of 8 bases. Germline assignment: CDR1 SGHNT and CDR2 YYREEE (reference sequence). The CDR3 has 15 residues. In DNA form, the CDR3 reads TGTGCCAGCAGCTTGTCCACGAGCTCCTACAATGAGCAGTTCTTC. This sequence encodes CASSLSTSSYNEQFF.

The V call is TRBV5-6, the J call TRBJ2-1; 13 bases are a match to TRBD2. V lost 4 bases and J lost 0; bases outside the gene matches: 7. Germline V gene lookup returns CDR1 SGHDT and CDR2 YYEEEE. This CDR3 region has 18 residues. CDR3 sequence (DNA): TGTGCCAGCAGCCCGGGACTAGCGGGACCCCTCTCCTACAATGAGCAGTTCTTC. Translating it yields CASSPGLAGPLSYNEQFF.

The rearrangement links TRBV5-1 to TRBJ1-3; tentatively, D is TRBD1 (5 bases). V was pared by 4 bases and J by 3 bases, with 14 bases between. The germline V gene has CDR1 SGHRS and CDR2 YFSETQ. The CDR3 consists of 15 residues. The CDR3 nucleotides read TGCGCCAGCAGCGTAGGGGCCTCGAGTGGAAACACCATATATTTT. Protein: CASSVGASSGNTIYF.

This clone was found once. The genes are TRBV6-4 and TRBJ2-3; 9 nucleotides line up with TRBD2. Germline V gives CDR1 MRHNA, CDR2 SNTAGT. Unmatched junction bases numbered 16, after V lost 6 bases and J lost 0 bases. The CDR3 length is 19 residues. CDR3 in amino acids: CASSGKPLTSGASTDTQYF. Written as DNA, the CDR3 is TGTGCCAGCAGCGGAAAGCCCCTGACTAGCGGAGCTAGCACAGATACGCAGTATTTT.

The J gene is TRBJ2-7, the V gene TRBV19; D not certain. Trimming took off 3 bases at V and 2 bases at J, with 17 bases between the two ends. This CDR3 has 16 amino acids. Germline V gene lookup returns CDR1 LNHDA and CDR2 SQIVND (reference sequence). The CDR3 DNA reads TGTGCCAGTAGTATTGGTCGGAGCCCTGGAACCTACGAGCAGTACTTC. It encodes CASSIGRSPGTYEQYF.

J is TRBJ2-4 and V is TRBV14, with TRBD2 identical over 7 bases. The CDR3 is made up of 12 amino acids. The germline CDR1 and CDR2 sequences are SGHDN and FVKESK. J gave up 15 bases and V 4 bases, and 9 bases lay outside the gene matches. This CDR3 reads CASSPGPGLRYF. The CDR3 nucleotides read TGTGCCAGCAGCCCGGGACCGGGACTAAGGTACTTC. Looking up the rest from reference TRBV14 and TRBJ2-4 gives the full variable domain: EAGVTQFPSHSVIEKGQTVTLRCDPISGHDNLYWYRRVMGKEIKFLLHFVKESKQDESGMPNNRFLAERTGGTYSTLKVQPAELEDSGVYFCASSPGPGLRYFGAGTRLSVL.

This clone has a single count. In DNA, the CDR3 is TGTGCCAGCAGCTCCCTCGGGACAGGGGGTAGAGACGAGCAGTACTTC. Amino acid sequence: CASSSLGTGGRDEQYF. This chain joins TRBV7-9 and TRBJ2-7; 11 bases are shared with TRBD1. The CDR3 totals 16 residues. The V segment lost 4 bases and the J segment 5 bases; nucleotides outside the gene matches: 10. Germline V CDR1 and CDR2: SEHNR, FQNEAQ (reference sequence).

This clone occurred once. The chain uses TRBV18 and TRBJ2-7; the match to TRBD2 covers 9 bases. The CDR3 runs to 17 residues. The ends lost 3 bases at V and 8 bases at J; junction bases unmatched: 17. CDR1 is KGHSH, CDR2 LQKENI, per germline. The CDR3 DNA follows: TGTGCCAGCTCACCCGGTGGCGTCGGGCTAGCGGGACGAAAGCAGTACTTC. Its translation: CASSPGGVGLAGRKQYF.

V usage is TRBV5-4 and J usage is TRBJ2-7; 10 positions agree with TRBD2. Trimming cost V 0 bases and J 1 base; bases outside gene matches: 10. The CDR3 sequence is 18 residues long. Germline lookup yields CDR1 SGHNT and CDR2 YYREEE (reference sequence). The CDR3, as DNA: TGTGCCAGCAGCTTGGGAGCTAGCGGGAGCCCAACTTCCTACGAGCAGTACTTC. Translation: CASSLGASGSPTSYEQYF.

The V and J genes are TRBV7-8 and TRBJ1-5; D is ambiguous. The germline V and J ends were trimmed by 1 base and 2 bases, with 15 bases remaining between them. The CDR3 contains 17 residues. Per germline, CDR1 SGHVS and CDR2 FQNEAQ. The CDR3 coding sequence is TGTGCCAGCAGCTTAGGAGGATGGGGAGCGGGCAATCAGCCCCAGCATTTT. It codes for CASSLGGWGAGNQPQHF.

The table lists this clone with a few counts. The chain couples TRBV9 to TRBJ1-1; D remains ambiguous. Between the trimmed V and J ends, which lost 0 bases and 2 bases, there was a span of 5 bases. The CDR3 has 13 amino acids. CDR1 and CDR2 from the germline V gene are SGDLS and YYNGEE. DNA for the CDR3: TGTGCCAGCAGCGTAGAGCTTAACACTGAAGCTTTCTTT. Translating it yields CASSVELNTEAFF.

The chain employs TRBV6-5 and TRBJ1-2; tentatively, D is TRBD1 (5 bases). CDR1 and CDR2 from the germline V gene are MNHEY and SVGAGI. This CDR3 spans 15 amino acids. V was clipped by 0 bases and J by 6 bases, with 14 bases between them. The CDR3 spells CASSYSTRVGDGYTF. The CDR3 DNA reads as TGTGCCAGCAGTTACTCGACCAGGGTTGGAGATGGCTACACCTTC.

This chain connects TRBV5-4 to TRBJ2-7; a weak D match, TRBD2 (5 bases). Trimming left V 0 bases short and J 0 bases short, with 13 bases between. This CDR3 spans 16 amino acids. The germline V gene has CDR1 SGHNT and CDR2 YYREEE (reference sequence). Here the CDR3 reads CASSLGRAASSYEQYF. For the CDR3, the DNA is TGTGCCAGCAGCTTGGGGCGGGCCGCGAGCTCCTACGAGCAGTACTTC.